This is a list of T cell receptor beta chains from one sample in a study of cytomegalovirus exposure and HLA in healthy donors. Assay used: immunoSEQ multiplex PCR; TCRdb lists only in-frame clones, some missing. Among over 60,000 clones listed, 70% to 75% were seen once. The sequenced sample consisted of PBMCs. These receptors all stem from a woman between 25 and 40 years old in good health and CMV-seronegative. CDR3s include the opening cysteine and the closing phenylalanine or tryptophan. Each record gives: J gene, clone size, D gene, V gene, CDR3 protein, CDR3 DNA. The D gene is left open where the match is weak. For some rows the clone size is stated as once, few or many, or as a class when expanded; others skip it.

J gene: TRBJ2-7; clone size: few; D gene: NA; V gene: TRBV7-2; CDR3 protein: CASSGGLIPYEQYF; CDR3 DNA: TGTGCCAGCAGCGGCGGACTAATCCCCTACGAGCAGTACTTC
J gene: TRBJ2-3; clone size: NA; D gene: NA; V gene: TRBV25-1; CDR3 protein: CASSPLGLAGNGDTQYF; CDR3 DNA: TGTGCCAGCAGTCCGCTGGGACTGGCTGGCAATGGGGATACGCAGTATTTT
J gene: TRBJ1-5; clone size: NA; D gene: NA; V gene: TRBV6-1; CDR3 protein: CASSEIENQPQHF; CDR3 DNA: TGTGCCAGCAGTGAAATTGAGAATCAGCCCCAGCATTTT
J gene: TRBJ2-1; clone size: NA; D gene: NA; V gene: TRBV2; CDR3 protein: CASPKGGRVGDEQFF; CDR3 DNA: TGTGCCAGCCCGAAAGGCGGCAGGGTTGGGGATGAGCAGTTCTTC
J gene: TRBJ2-4; clone size: NA; D gene: NA; V gene: TRBV19; CDR3 protein: CASSAGANIQYF; CDR3 DNA: TGTGCCAGTAGTGCGGGGGCGAACATTCAGTACTTC
J gene: TRBJ2-5; clone size: few; D gene: NA; V gene: TRBV7-2; CDR3 protein: CASSLDWTEETQYF; CDR3 DNA: TGTGCCAGCAGTCTCGATTGGACTGAAGAGACCCAGTACTTC
J gene: TRBJ2-3; clone size: NA; D gene: NA; V gene: TRBV13; CDR3 protein: CASSSFRGSTDTQYF; CDR3 DNA: TGTGCCAGCAGCTCCTTTAGGGGCAGCACAGATACGCAGTATTTT
J gene: TRBJ2-1; clone size: NA; D gene: NA; V gene: TRBV4-3; CDR3 protein: CASSRGGGLHNEQFF; CDR3 DNA: TGCGCCAGCAGCCGAGGGGGGGGACTCCACAATGAGCAGTTCTTC
J gene: TRBJ2-2; clone size: NA; D gene: TRBD1; V gene: TRBV18; CDR3 protein: CASSRSPGQLNTGELFF; CDR3 DNA: TGTGCCAGCTCACGCTCGCCGGGACAGTTGAACACCGGGGAGCTGTTTTTT
J gene: TRBJ2-3; clone size: NA; D gene: TRBD2; V gene: TRBV7-8; CDR3 protein: CASGLLSSGRFLDTQYF; CDR3 DNA: TGTGCCAGCGGCTTATTGTCTAGCGGGAGGTTCCTAGATACGCAGTATTTT
J gene: TRBJ2-1; clone size: NA; D gene: NA; V gene: TRBV2; CDR3 protein: CASSEATAGITYNEQFF; CDR3 DNA: TGTGCCAGCAGCGAAGCTACAGCCGGCATTACGTACAATGAGCAGTTCTTC
J gene: TRBJ2-7; clone size: NA; D gene: NA; V gene: TRBV29-1; CDR3 protein: CSVAQGFSYEQYF; CDR3 DNA: TGCAGCGTTGCGCAGGGGTTCTCCTACGAGCAGTACTTC
J gene: TRBJ2-7; clone size: NA; D gene: TRBD1; V gene: TRBV5-6; CDR3 protein: CASSGTGGYAEQYF; CDR3 DNA: TGTGCCAGCAGCGGGACAGGGGGATACGCGGAGCAGTACTTC
J gene: TRBJ2-3; clone size: NA; D gene: TRBD2; V gene: TRBV27; CDR3 protein: CASRPEAGAATDTQYF; CDR3 DNA: TGTGCCAGCAGACCGGAAGCGGGAGCTGCGACAGATACGCAGTATTTT
J gene: TRBJ2-3; clone size: NA; D gene: NA; V gene: TRBV1; CDR3 protein: CTSSQAAGTDTQYF; CDR3 DNA: TGCACCAGCAGCCAAGCAGCGGGCACAGATACGCAGTATTTT
J gene: TRBJ1-4; clone size: NA; D gene: TRBD1; V gene: TRBV19; CDR3 protein: CASGRRQGNEKLFF; CDR3 DNA: TGTGCCAGTGGGAGGAGACAGGGAAATGAAAAACTGTTTTTT
J gene: TRBJ2-7; clone size: NA; D gene: TRBD2; V gene: TRBV11-2; CDR3 protein: CASSPGIGGRASYEQYF; CDR3 DNA: TGTGCCAGCAGCCCAGGTATCGGCGGGAGGGCCTCCTACGAGCAGTACTTC
J gene: TRBJ2-3; clone size: NA; D gene: TRBD2; V gene: TRBV5-1; CDR3 protein: CASKPGLAGVDTQYF; CDR3 DNA: TGCGCCAGCAAACCGGGACTAGCGGGAGTAGATACGCAGTATTTT
J gene: TRBJ2-1; clone size: NA; D gene: TRBD2; V gene: TRBV7-3; CDR3 protein: CASSLELAGGYNEQFF; CDR3 DNA: TGTGCCAGCAGCTTAGAACTAGCGGGAGGCTACAATGAGCAGTTCTTC
J gene: TRBJ1-6; clone size: NA; D gene: TRBD1; V gene: TRBV23-1; CDR3 protein: CASSQCWDRGYSLGSPLHF; CDR3 DNA: TGCGCCAGCAGTCAATGTTGGGACAGGGGGTACTCTCTGGGGTCACCCCTCCACTTT
J gene: TRBJ2-1; clone size: NA; D gene: NA; V gene: TRBV5-1; CDR3 protein: CASSSGDEQFF; CDR3 DNA: TGCGCCAGCAGCTCGGGGGATGAGCAGTTCTTC
J gene: TRBJ2-1; clone size: NA; D gene: TRBD1; V gene: TRBV7-2; CDR3 protein: CASSSYRGYEQFF; CDR3 DNA: TGTGCCAGCAGCTCTTACAGGGGCTATGAGCAGTTCTTC
J gene: TRBJ2-1; clone size: NA; D gene: NA; V gene: TRBV30; CDR3 protein: CAWRRGIYNEQFF; CDR3 DNA: TGTGCCTGGAGGAGAGGGATCTACAATGAGCAGTTCTTC
J gene: TRBJ1-3; clone size: NA; D gene: NA; V gene: TRBV18; CDR3 protein: CASSPVPSPSSGNTIYF; CDR3 DNA: TGTGCCAGCTCACCAGTCCCCTCCCCCAGCTCTGGAAACACCATATATTTT
J gene: TRBJ2-3; clone size: once; D gene: TRBD1; V gene: TRBV5-1; CDR3 protein: CASSLAGQGSTDTQYF; CDR3 DNA: TGCGCCAGCAGCTTGGCGGGACAGGGGAGCACAGATACGCAGTATTTT
J gene: TRBJ1-3; clone size: NA; D gene: NA; V gene: TRBV6-5; CDR3 protein: CASSYEAASGNTIYF; CDR3 DNA: TGTGCCAGCAGTTACGAGGCCGCCTCTGGAAACACCATATATTTT
J gene: TRBJ1-5; clone size: NA; D gene: TRBD1; V gene: TRBV6-5; CDR3 protein: CASSYSPTGVDQPQHF; CDR3 DNA: TGTGCCAGCAGTTATTCCCCCACAGGGGTTGATCAGCCCCAGCATTTT
J gene: TRBJ2-1; clone size: NA; D gene: NA; V gene: TRBV4-3; CDR3 protein: CASSQESVPYNEQFF; CDR3 DNA: TGCGCCAGCAGCCAAGAATCTGTCCCCTACAATGAGCAGTTCTTC
J gene: TRBJ2-7; clone size: NA; D gene: NA; V gene: TRBV27; CDR3 protein: CASSLYGSYEQYF; CDR3 DNA: TGTGCCAGCAGTTTATACGGCTCCTACGAGCAGTACTTC
J gene: TRBJ2-7; clone size: NA; D gene: NA; V gene: TRBV7-8; CDR3 protein: CASSPGTARGSGNNYEQYF; CDR3 DNA: TGTGCCAGCAGCCCAGGGACAGCCCGGGGTAGCGGGAATAACTACGAGCAGTACTTC
J gene: TRBJ1-3; clone size: NA; D gene: NA; V gene: TRBV6-1; CDR3 protein: CASSGGFPGNTIYF; CDR3 DNA: TGTGCCAGCAGTGGAGGCTTCCCTGGAAACACCATATATTTT
J gene: TRBJ2-5; clone size: NA; D gene: TRBD2; V gene: TRBV4-1; CDR3 protein: CASSQDGPGRVAETQYF; CDR3 DNA: TGCGCCAGCAGCCAAGATGGTCCCGGGAGGGTGGCAGAGACCCAGTACTTC
J gene: TRBJ2-1; clone size: NA; D gene: NA; V gene: TRBV30; CDR3 protein: CAWSVQGLTYNEQFF; CDR3 DNA: TGTGCCTGGAGTGTACAGGGCCTTACCTACAATGAGCAGTTCTTC